These 32 T cell receptor beta chains came from one sample sequenced in a study of cytomegalovirus exposure and HLA in healthy donors. Both 60 Vbeta primers and 13 Jbeta primers went into the PCR. Generated by immunoSEQ multiplex PCR, the TCRdb table keeps only in-frame clones and is missing some. The sample lists tens of thousands of clones; around a tenth were seen once. Sequencing was performed on PBMCs. The receptor set was obtained from a man in his sixties in good health and CMV-seropositive.

This clone was recorded a few times. The chain couples TRBV10-3 to TRBJ2-2; 7 bases are shared with TRBD1. The germline V gene has CDR1 ENHRY and CDR2 SYGVKD. This CDR3 has 16 residues. Germline trimming cut 0 bases from V and 3 bases from J; bases unmatched to any gene: 4. The CDR3 protein is CAISESIGGDTGELFF. In DNA form, the CDR3 reads TGTGCCATCAGTGAGTCGATAGGGGGCGACACCGGGGAGCTGTTTTTT.

The chain links TRBV5-1 to TRBJ2-2; 7 bases line up with TRBD1. V lost 5 bases, J lost 6 bases, and 13 bases stayed unmatched. This CDR3 has 16 amino acids. Germline CDR1 reads SGHRS; CDR2 reads YFSETQ. The CDR3 bases are TGCGCCAGCAGAGCCCCTGCGCAGGGGGAATCCGGGGAGCTGTTTTTT. Its translation: CASRAPAQGESGELFF. Together with reference TRBV5-1 and TRBJ2-2, the CDR3 gives the full variable domain: KAGVTQTPRYLIKTRGQQVTLSCSPISGHRSVSWYQQTPGQGLQFLFEYFSETQRNKGNFPGRFSGRQFSNSRSEMNVSTLELGDSALYLCASRAPAQGESGELFFGEGSRLTVL.

This clone was recorded a few times. The chain links TRBV5-6 to TRBJ2-7, with unresolved D. Trimming removed 2 bases from V and 4 bases from J, with 7 bases in between. The CDR3 has 12 amino acids. Germline values: CDR1 SGHDT, CDR2 YYEEEE. The CDR3 is CASSFLRYEQYF. Here the CDR3 DNA reads TGTGCCAGCAGCTTTTTACGGTACGAGCAGTACTTC.

This rearrangement joins TRBV7-9 to TRBJ2-4, with TRBD1 as a possible D gene (6 bases). Trimming stripped 4 bases from V and 4 bases from J, with 11 bases between. The CDR3 extends over 14 amino acids. Germline CDR1 reads SEHNR; CDR2 reads FQNEAQ (reference sequence). The CDR3 DNA sequence: TGTGCCAGCAGCTCGGACAGCCTAAAAAACATTCAGTACTTC. Its protein is CASSSDSLKNIQYF.

V usage is TRBV2 and J usage is TRBJ2-7; TRBD2 agrees at 8 bases. This CDR3 contains 15 residues. The germline V gene has CDR1 SNHLY and CDR2 FYNNEI. V dropped 6 bases and J dropped 0; count of bases not matched to a gene: 7. This CDR3 is CASSRGREASYEQYF. CDR3 in DNA: TGTGCCAGCAGCAGAGGGCGGGAGGCCTCCTACGAGCAGTACTTC.

This clone appeared many times. The rearrangement uses TRBV6-5 and TRBJ2-7; D is undetermined. The germline CDR1 and CDR2 sequences are MNHEY and SVGAGI. This CDR3 comprises 15 residues. Trimming cost V 2 bases and J 0 bases, with 11 bases left between them. The CDR3 sequence: CASSYGQESSYEQYV. In DNA, the CDR3 is TGTGCCAGCAGTTACGGGCAGGAAAGCTCCTACGAGCAGTACGTC.

The chain employs TRBV28 and TRBJ2-2, with 8 bases that match TRBD1. CDR3 length equals 15 residues. With V trimmed by 11 bases and J by 3 bases, 11 bases remained unmatched. Germline V gives CDR1 MDHEN, CDR2 SYDVKM. As DNA, the CDR3 is TGTGCCGGGGGAACCGGGACAGGAGACACCGGGGAGCTGTTTTTT. This sequence encodes CAGGTGTGDTGELFF. Variable domain in full (rest from reference TRBV28 and TRBJ2-2): DVKVTQSSRYLVKRTGEKVFLECVQDMDHENMFWYRQDPGLGLRLIYFSYDVKMKEKGDIPEGYSVSREKKERFSLILESASTNQTSMYLCAGGTGTGDTGELFFGEGSRLTVL.

V usage is TRBV6-1 and J usage is TRBJ2-5, with a tentative D call TRBD1 (5 bases). Germline V gene data show CDR1 as MNHNS and CDR2 as SASEGT. The CDR3 loop spans 14 amino acids. V was trimmed by 6 bases and J by 4 bases, leaving 15 bases between them. CDR3 sequence: CASRILRQRETQYF. CDR3 DNA: TGTGCCAGCAGAATTTTGAGACAGCGAGAGACCCAGTACTTC.

This clone turned up a few times. The chain uses TRBV28 and TRBJ2-5; D is ambiguous. Per germline, CDR1 MDHEN and CDR2 SYDVKM. This CDR3 spans 12 amino acids. Trimming left V 6 bases short and J 4 bases short, with 9 bases between. The CDR3 here is CASSPPGETQYF. The CDR3 DNA follows: TGTGCCAGCAGCCCTCCGGGAGAGACCCAGTACTTC.

This clone was picked up a small number of times. This sequence joins TRBV27 and TRBJ2-1, with D tentatively TRBD1 (5 bases). Looked up from germline, CDR1 is MNHEY and CDR2 is SMNVEV (reference sequence). The CDR3 covers 14 residues. V was cut by 4 bases and J by 4 bases, with 11 bases left in between. The DNA of the CDR3 is TGTGCCAGCAGTTCCCGACAGCTTTACAATGAGCAGTTCTTC. This encodes CASSSRQLYNEQFF.

The chain links TRBV7-2 to TRBJ1-1; no reliable D call. Germline V gene lookup returns CDR1 SGHTA and CDR2 FQGNSA. Trimming cost V 5 bases and J 2 bases, with 9 bases left between them. The CDR3 loop spans 13 amino acids. CDR3 coding DNA: TGTGCCAGCAGCCAACAAAGTAACACTGAAGCTTTCTTT. Protein: CASSQQSNTEAFF.

This clone was detected a few times. This chain's CDR3 is CAIQLNTEAFF. The CDR3 DNA reads as TGTGCCATCCAGTTGAACACTGAAGCTTTCTTT. The V call is TRBV28, the J call TRBJ1-1; D is ambiguous. V dropped 10 bases and J dropped 0 bases, with 6 bases sitting between them. Per the germline V gene, CDR1 is MDHEN and CDR2 is SYDVKM. The CDR3 has 11 amino acids.

The V call is TRBV14, the J call TRBJ1-3; TRBD1 matches at 8 bases. CDR3 length: 17 residues. Germline V gene data show CDR1 as SGHDN and CDR2 as FVKESK. V was pared by 4 bases and J by 4 bases, with 12 bases of the junction left unmatched. The CDR3 DNA sequence: TGTGCCAGCAGCCGATCCGGGACAGGAATTTCCGGAAACACCATATATTTT. This gives the protein CASSRSGTGISGNTIYF.

V is TRBV30 and J is TRBJ2-5, with 9 bases identical to TRBD1. The end of the DNA is better explained by TRBJ2-7, so the J call may be wrong. Germline lookup yields CDR1 GTSNPN and CDR2 SVGIG (reference sequence). CDR3 length equals 14 residues. The CDR3 DNA is TGTGCCTGGAGCCCCGGACAGGGGACCTACGAGCAGTACTTC. It codes for CAWSPGQGTYEQYF.

Details on this clone: Sequence at one end of the junction differs from germline and may be a read error. The chain employs TRBV7-7 and TRBJ2-2, with D uncertain. The V gene's germline CDR1 is SSHAT and CDR2 FNYEAQ (reference sequence). CDR3 size: 13 residues. CDR3 DNA: TGTGCTAGCAGCTTAGAACTAACGGGGGAGCTGTTTTTT. Protein: CASSLELTGELFF.

This clone came up a few times. The genes are TRBV5-1 and TRBJ1-1; possibly TRBD1 for D (5 bases). The CDR3 totals 15 residues. Germline V lookup: CDR1 SGHRS, CDR2 YFSETQ. V lost 0 bases and J 5 bases, leaving 14 bases between the germline ends. Here the CDR3 DNA reads TGCGCCAGCAGCTTGGTAGGGGCAATGGGGACTGAAGCTTTCTTT. Its translation is CASSLVGAMGTEAFF.

The chain has TRBV19 and TRBJ1-1; D gene ambiguous. CDR3 length: 14 amino acids. Trimming removed 3 bases from V and 4 bases from J, with 12 bases in between. The germline CDR1 and CDR2 sequences are LNHDA and SQIVND (reference sequence). CDR3 sequence reads: CASSMEGSFTEAFF. The CDR3 coding sequence is TGTGCCAGTAGTATGGAGGGCTCTTTCACTGAAGCTTTCTTT.

There are a few counts of this clone. This chain uses TRBV6-1 with TRBJ2-7; maybe TRBD1 (6 bases). The ends were cut back, 8 bases at V and 2 bases at J, with 16 bases in the middle. The germline V gene encodes CDR1 MNHNS and CDR2 SASEGT. This CDR3 is built from 14 residues. The CDR3 coding sequence is TGTGCCAGCCACGCGTCAGGGGCAACCTACGAGCAGTACGTC. This sequence encodes CASHASGATYEQYV.

This clone was counted a few times. The chain links TRBV5-5 to TRBJ2-7; TRBD1 agrees at 9 bases. This CDR3 is built from 15 residues. V lost 3 bases, J lost 7 bases, and 11 bases stayed unmatched. Germline CDR1 is SGHKS and CDR2 is YYEKEE (reference sequence). This chain's CDR3 is CASSYAPGQGKEQYF. The CDR3 nucleotides read TGTGCCAGCAGCTACGCGCCGGGACAGGGTAAAGAGCAGTACTTC.

The chain combines TRBV30 with TRBJ2-5, with 9 bases lining up with TRBD1. The J segment lost 2 bases and the V segment lost 2 bases, leaving 3 bases of the junction unmatched. CDR1 is GTSNPN, CDR2 SVGIG, per germline (reference sequence). The CDR3 extends over 14 amino acids. The CDR3 loop reads CAWSTGGGQETQYF. The CDR3 nucleotides read TGTGCCTGGAGTACAGGGGGCGGTCAAGAGACCCAGTACTTC.

The chain has TRBV5-6 and TRBJ2-3; D unclear. Germline V gene sequence: CDR1 SGHDT, CDR2 YYEEEE. The CDR3 extends over 16 amino acids. Trimming took off 0 bases at V and 0 bases at J, with 11 bases between the two ends. The CDR3 spells CASSLDLGKSTDTQYF. The CDR3 nucleotides are TGTGCCAGCAGCTTGGACCTAGGCAAGAGCACAGATACGCAGTATTTT.

The chain links TRBV25-1 to TRBJ1-1; maybe TRBD1 (6 bases). V lost 2 bases and J lost 8, with 12 bases in between. This CDR3 has 13 amino acids. Germline-derived CDR1 and CDR2 are MGHDK and SYGVNS. CDR3 sequence reads: CASSEGGREEAFF. The DNA of the CDR3 is TGTGCCAGCAGTGAAGGGGGCCGAGAGGAAGCTTTCTTT.

The V and J genes are TRBV29-1 and TRBJ2-5; maybe TRBD2 (6 bases). Trimming took off 4 bases at V and 5 bases at J, with 11 bases between the two ends. CDR1 SQVTM and CDR2 ANQGSEA come from the germline V gene. The CDR3 loop spans 12 amino acids. CDR3 in amino acids: CSVVGGAETQYF. The CDR3 DNA is TGCAGCGTTGTGGGGGGTGCCGAGACCCAGTACTTC. Combining the CDR3 with reference TRBV29-1 and TRBJ2-5 gives the whole variable domain SAVISQKPSRDICQRGTSLTIQCQVDSQVTMMFWYRQQPGQSLTLIATANQGSEATYESGFVIDKFPISRPNLTFSTLTVSNMSPEDSSIYLCSVVGGAETQYFGPGTRLLVL.

The rearrangement links TRBV19 to TRBJ2-3; the match to TRBD1 covers 8 bases. There are 14 residues in the CDR3. CDR1 is LNHDA and CDR2 is SQIVND in the germline V gene (reference sequence). The V gene end was trimmed by 4 bases and the J gene end by 4 bases; junction bases not matched to a gene: 4. The CDR3 DNA sequence: TGTGCCAGTAGTACTGGACAGGGTGCAGATACGCAGTATTTT. Amino acid sequence: CASSTGQGADTQYF. The complete variable domain, with remaining parts taken from reference TRBV19 and TRBJ2-3, reads DGGITQSPKYLFRKEGQNVTLSCEQNLNHDAMYWYRQDPGQGLRLIYYSQIVNDFQKGDIAEGYSVSREKKESFPLTVTSAQKNPTAFYLCASSTGQGADTQYFGPGTRLTVL.

In its sample, this clone was seen a few times. This chain links TRBV10-1 with TRBJ2-1; TRBD2 might be the D (6 bases). Germline values: CDR1 WNHNN, CDR2 SYGVQD (reference sequence). Trimming took off 2 bases at V and 0 bases at J, with 8 bases between the two ends. The CDR3 covers 15 residues. Here the CDR3 reads CASSERRGSYNEQFF. The CDR3 DNA sequence: TGCGCCAGCAGTGAGCGGCGGGGCTCCTACAATGAGCAGTTCTTC.

This clone turned up a few times. The chain joins TRBV6-5 to TRBJ2-1, with a possible D match to TRBD2 (6 bases). This CDR3 contains 12 residues. V dropped 4 bases and J dropped 6 bases, with 7 bases sitting between them. Germline-derived CDR1 and CDR2 are MNHEY and SVGAGI. This chain's CDR3 is CASSLRGNEQFF. CDR3 nucleotides: TGTGCCAGCAGTTTGCGGGGCAATGAGCAGTTCTTC.

This clone was seen more than once but under ten times. V usage is TRBV28 and J usage is TRBJ2-2; 7 positions agree with TRBD1. Germline V gene data show CDR1 as MDHEN and CDR2 as SYDVKM. The CDR3 loop spans 16 amino acids. The V gene end was trimmed by 6 bases and the J gene end by 5 bases; junction bases not matched to a gene: 12. The CDR3, as DNA: TGTGCCAGCAGCCCAATCCAGGGGGTAGATACCGGGGAGCTGTTTTTT. Its translation is CASSPIQGVDTGELFF. Based on the CDR3 plus reference TRBV28 and TRBJ2-2, the full variable domain is DVKVTQSSRYLVKRTGEKVFLECVQDMDHENMFWYRQDPGLGLRLIYFSYDVKMKEKGDIPEGYSVSREKKERFSLILESASTNQTSMYLCASSPIQGVDTGELFFGEGSRLTVL.

This clone was detected a few times. This chain connects TRBV30 to TRBJ2-7; TRBD2 aligns across 9 bases. This CDR3 is 14 amino acids long. CDR1 and CDR2 (germline): GTSNPN, SVGIG (reference sequence). The ends lost 3 bases at V and 5 bases at J; junction bases unmatched: 8. For the CDR3, the DNA is TGTGCCTGGAGGACGGGACTAGCAAAGGACGAGCAGTACTTC. The encoded protein is CAWRTGLAKDEQYF.

This chain uses TRBV7-9 with TRBJ2-3, with D perhaps matching TRBD2 (6 bases). The CDR3 has 12 residues. Germline V lookup: CDR1 SEHNR, CDR2 FQNEAQ (reference sequence). The V end was cut by 11 bases, the J end by 1 base, with 10 bases between. Here the CDR3 DNA reads TGTGCCGTAGGAGGGGGCACAGATACGCAGTATTTT. It encodes CAVGGGTDTQYF.

The chain joins TRBV18 to TRBJ2-6, with D perhaps TRBD1 (5 bases). Germline V gene lookup returns CDR1 KGHSH and CDR2 LQKENI. Trimming took off 3 bases at V and 2 bases at J, with 8 bases between the two ends. The CDR3 is 15 residues long. The CDR3 DNA follows: TGTGCCAGCTCACCCAGGGCTGCTGGGGCCAACGTCCTGACTTTC. Encoded protein: CASSPRAAGANVLTF.

The rearrangement links TRBV7-2 to TRBJ2-1; 7 bases agree with TRBD1. This CDR3 spans 15 amino acids. CDR1 SGHTA and CDR2 FQGNSA come from the germline V gene. Trimming cost V 4 bases and J 9 bases; bases outside gene matches: 12. In DNA, the CDR3 is TGTGCCAGCAGCTCCGGGACAGACCAGAGGGGTGAGCAGTTCTTC. The encoded protein is CASSSGTDQRGEQFF.

This clone was picked up a small number of times. The chain carries TRBV30 and TRBJ1-6; unclear D gene. Deletions cut 2 bases from V and 5 bases from J, with 4 bases between. Germline CDR1 and CDR2: GTSNPN and SVGIG (reference sequence). The CDR3 length is 12 residues. The CDR3 region is CAWSTDNSPLHF. CDR3 nucleotide sequence: TGTGCCTGGAGTACGGATAATTCACCCCTCCACTTT. The variable domain in full, with the rest retrieved from reference TRBV30 and TRBJ1-6, is SQTIHQWPATLVQPVGSPLSLECTVEGTSNPNLYWYRQAAGRGLQLLFYSVGIGQISSEVPQNLSASRPQDRQFILSSKKLLLSDSGFYLCAWSTDNSPLHFGNGTRLTVT.